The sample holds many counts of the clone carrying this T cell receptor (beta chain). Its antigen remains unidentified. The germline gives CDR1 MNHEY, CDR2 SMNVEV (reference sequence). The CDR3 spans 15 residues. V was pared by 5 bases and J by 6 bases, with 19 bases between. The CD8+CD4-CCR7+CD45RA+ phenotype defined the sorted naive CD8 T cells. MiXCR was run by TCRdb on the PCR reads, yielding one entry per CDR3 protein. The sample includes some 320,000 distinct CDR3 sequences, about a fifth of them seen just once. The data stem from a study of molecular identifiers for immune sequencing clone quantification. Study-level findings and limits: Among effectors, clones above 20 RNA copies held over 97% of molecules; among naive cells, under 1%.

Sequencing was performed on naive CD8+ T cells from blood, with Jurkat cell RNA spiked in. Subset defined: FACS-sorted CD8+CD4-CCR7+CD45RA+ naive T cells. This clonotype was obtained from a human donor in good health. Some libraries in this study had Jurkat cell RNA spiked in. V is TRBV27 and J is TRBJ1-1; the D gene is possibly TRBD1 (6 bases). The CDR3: CASSPTSGANAEAFF. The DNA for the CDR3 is TGTGCCAGCAGTCCAACCTCAGGGGCTAACGCTGAAGCTTTCTTT.